Here is one T cell receptor beta chain with its context. What it binds is unknown. With molecular barcodes, quantitative 5'-RACE was used to make the TCR beta libraries. MiXCR, applied by TCRdb to the 5' RACE reads, yields one record per CDR3 protein. The sample holds 390,000 or so distinct CDR3 sequences; 20% to 25% are singletons and the top ten take around 16%. The CDR3 totals 13 residues. V gave up 6 bases and J gave up 4 bases, with 10 bases separating them. The data belong to a study of CD8 T cells in ankylosing spondylitis. Findings and caveats of the study: Previous work reported some of these motif variants in the synovial fluid and blood of reactive arthritis. Disease-associated clones were reportedly significantly overrepresented in matched ankylosing spondylitis synovial fluid. A motif in TCR beta, a set of several highly homologous variants, appeared characteristic of ankylosing spondylitis blood. The disease-linked clones had a CD8+ phenotype and low blood frequencies.

V gene TRBV12-3 or TRBV12-4 combines with J gene TRBJ1-5; the D gene is possibly TRBD1 (5 bases). Material: blood, either unsorted or a sorted T cell fraction (not recorded which). This clonotype was obtained from a male donor with ankylosing spondylitis. DNA for the CDR3: TGTGCCAGCAGGATGGGGGAGAATCAGCCCCAGCATTTT. This encodes CASRMGENQPQHF.